These T cell receptor beta chains were read from a single sample in a study of CD8+ T cells in alopecia areata. Assay: immunoSEQ multiplex PCR; the TCRdb copy retains only in-frame clones and omits some. The sample has 200,000 to 250,000 clones, about 57% seen once. The sample here was CD4+ T cells sorted from blood, taken at week 4, from a patient treated with tofacitinib. The receptors originated from a human donor with alopecia areata. Each CDR3 is given with its conserved first and last residue.

V gene	CDR3 protein
TRBV7-3	CASSSPRQGSGANVLTF
TRBV7-2	CASSLDVGEAFF
TRBV7-9	CASSLRRGARDSNYGYTF
TRBV9	CASSVGWRPYEQYF
TRBV13	CASSLGGQGVEAFF
TRBV5-6	CASSKGRSRYEQYF
TRBV7-2	CASSSPAGPSAPLHF
TRBV29-1	CSVEGVHSYEQYF
TRBV30	CAWSVNSGANVLTF
TRBV5-1	CASSLDSLETQYF
TRBV10-2	CASQAVQTQYF
TRBV6-1	CASSEIGNSPLHF
TRBV29-1	CSVEVGRPQYF
TRBV7-8	CASSSGRGGTDTQYF
TRBV5-1	CASRNEPHKGTQYF
TRBV9	CASSVGMDRGPTDTQYF
TRBV7-2	CASSLALGNTDTQYF
TRBV30	CAWSVGYSKSAFF
TRBV9	CASSVGTSGETQYF
TRBV28	CASSTGSGDNYGYTF
TRBV2	CASSRRQGGGINNEQFF
TRBV29-1	CSAIRAGRTDTQYF
TRBV2	CASNAEDTQYF
TRBV29-1	CSVETGRATGELFF
TRBV9	CASSQDSTTREQYF
TRBV29-1	CSVEGNRGLSYNEQFF
TRBV6-6	CASRRQGPNYGYTF
TRBV10-3	CAISEGQIYGYTF
TRBV7-8	CASSLGLRSSYNEQFF
TRBV27	CASSQVQGPWSPLHF
TRBV30	CAWSARGDEQYF
TRBV19	CASSIAGQGIYEQYF
TRBV6-5	CASGIREDQPQHF
TRBV5-1	CASSARTDSGEQYF
TRBV2	CASSDVEANQPQHF
TRBV19	CASSMEGTLNTEAFF
TRBV5-4	CASSSPTGELFF
TRBV18	CASSQIAGGTDTQYF
TRBV30	CAWTTPRNIQYF
TRBV29-1	CSVGRGQNYGYTF
TRBV5-1	CASSLRPGTSGGATTDTQYF
TRBV27	CASSLQGGFTEAFF
TRBV4-3	CASSQDGLNTGELFF
TRBV6-5	CASSFAGGDNQPQHF
TRBV27	CASSLGTGPGANVLTF
TRBV5-1	CASSLEAVSYEQYF
TRBV29-1	CSVEDRGYGYTF
TRBV14	CASSRDSPSYNEQFF
TRBV27	CASSLVAGGYNEQFF
TRBV4-2	CASSQDVAGSSTDTQYF
TRBV4-1	CASSQESGRGAGNEQFF
TRBV30	CAWTRGVPNTEAFF
TRBV5-1	CASRAAGVGSPLHF
TRBV9	CASSLRAVGDYGYTF
TRBV7-2	CASSLTGGADTQYF
TRBV29-1	CSVARDRSTDTQYF
TRBV2	CASSAAAAYNEQFF
TRBV9	CASSVGQGAASPLHF
TRBV5-4	CASSPPGLANNEQFF
TRBV9	CASSVDLAEYNEQFF